This TCR beta chain stems from a study of T cells after yellow fever vaccination. The germline V gene has CDR1 SGHAT and CDR2 FQNNGV. Trimming pared 4 bases from V and 4 bases from J, leaving 11 bases between. CDR3 size: 14 residues. There are a few counts of this clonotype. Conversion of TCR transcripts into cDNA relied on 5'RACE template switching, which added a universal primer site and UMIs. TCRdb processed the 5' RACE reads anew with MiXCR; each CDR3 protein has one entry. The table lists some 320,000 distinct CDR3 sequences, about 10% of them singletons, with over 3% in the top ten. The TCR was taken from a man between 18 and 35 years old who received the YFV17D yellow fever vaccine. V gene TRBV11-2 combines with J gene TRBJ2-1; tentatively, D is TRBD2 (6 bases). This material consisted of CD4+ T cells sorted from PBMCs, taken 45 days after the yellow fever booster vaccination. CDR3 bases: TGTGCCAGCAGCTCGGTGGCGGGGTACAATGAGCAGTTCTTC. Its translation: CASSSVAGYNEQFF. The full variable domain, rest sourced from reference TRBV11-2 and TRBJ2-1, is EAGVAQSPRYKIIEKRQSVAFWCNPISGHATLYWYQQILGQGPKLLIQFQNNGVVDDSQLPKDRFSAERLKGVDSTLKIQPAKLEDSAVYLCASSSVAGYNEQFFGPGTRLTVL.